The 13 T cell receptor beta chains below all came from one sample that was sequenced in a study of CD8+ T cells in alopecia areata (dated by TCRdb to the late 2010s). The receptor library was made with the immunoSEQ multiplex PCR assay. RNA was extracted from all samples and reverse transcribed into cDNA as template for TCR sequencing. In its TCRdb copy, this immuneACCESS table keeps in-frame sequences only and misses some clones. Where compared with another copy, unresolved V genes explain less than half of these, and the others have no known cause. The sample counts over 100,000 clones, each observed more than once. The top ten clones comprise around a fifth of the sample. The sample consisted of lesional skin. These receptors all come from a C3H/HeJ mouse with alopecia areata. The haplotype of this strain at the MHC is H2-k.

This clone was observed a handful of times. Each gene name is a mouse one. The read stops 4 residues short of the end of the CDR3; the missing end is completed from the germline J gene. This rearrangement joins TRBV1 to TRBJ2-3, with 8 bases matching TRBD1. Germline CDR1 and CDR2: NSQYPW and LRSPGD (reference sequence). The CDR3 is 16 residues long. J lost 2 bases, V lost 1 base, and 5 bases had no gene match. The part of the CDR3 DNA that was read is TGCACCTGCAGTGCAGGCGACAGGGGTGATGCAGAA. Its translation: CTCSAGDRGDAE. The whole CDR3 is CTCSAGDRGDAETLYF.

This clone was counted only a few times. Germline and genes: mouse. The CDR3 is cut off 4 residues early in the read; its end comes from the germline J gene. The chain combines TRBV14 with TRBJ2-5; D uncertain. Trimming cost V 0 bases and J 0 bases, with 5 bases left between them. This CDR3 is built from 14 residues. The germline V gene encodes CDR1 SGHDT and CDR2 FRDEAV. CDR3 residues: CASSFLGNQDTQYF. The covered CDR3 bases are TGTGCCAGCAGTTTCTTAGGGAACCAAGAC.

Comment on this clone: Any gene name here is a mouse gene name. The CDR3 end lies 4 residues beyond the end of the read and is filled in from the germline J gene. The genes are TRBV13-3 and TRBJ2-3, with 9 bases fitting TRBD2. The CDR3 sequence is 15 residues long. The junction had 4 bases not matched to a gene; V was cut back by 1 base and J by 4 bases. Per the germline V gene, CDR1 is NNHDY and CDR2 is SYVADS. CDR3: CASSDLGGEPETLYF. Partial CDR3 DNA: TGTGCCAGCAGTGATCTGGGGGGGGAACCAGAA.

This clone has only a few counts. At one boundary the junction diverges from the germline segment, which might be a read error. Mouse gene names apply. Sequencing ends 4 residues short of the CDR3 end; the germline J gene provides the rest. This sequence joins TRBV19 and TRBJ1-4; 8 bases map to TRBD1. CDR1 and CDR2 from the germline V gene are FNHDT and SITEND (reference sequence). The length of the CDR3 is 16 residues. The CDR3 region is CGSRPHRGVANERLFF. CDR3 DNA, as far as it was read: TGTGGCAGCAGACCTCACAGGGGGGTTGCCAACGAA.

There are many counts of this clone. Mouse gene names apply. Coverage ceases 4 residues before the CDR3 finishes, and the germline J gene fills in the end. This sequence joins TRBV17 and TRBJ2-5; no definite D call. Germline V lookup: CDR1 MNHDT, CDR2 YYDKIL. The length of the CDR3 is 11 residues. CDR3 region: CASSSRDTQYF. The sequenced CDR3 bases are TGTGCTAGCAGTAGCAGGGAC.

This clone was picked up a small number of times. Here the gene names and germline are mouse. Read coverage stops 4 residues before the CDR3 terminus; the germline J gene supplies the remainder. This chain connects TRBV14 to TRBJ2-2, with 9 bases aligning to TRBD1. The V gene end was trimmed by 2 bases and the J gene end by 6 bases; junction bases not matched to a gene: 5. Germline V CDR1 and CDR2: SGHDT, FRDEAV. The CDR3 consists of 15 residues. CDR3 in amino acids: CASSLGQGGPGQLYF. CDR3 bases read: TGTGCCAGCAGTTTGGGACAGGGAGGACCCGGG. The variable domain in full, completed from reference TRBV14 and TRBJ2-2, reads EAGVTQSPRYAVLQEGQAVSFWCDPISGHDTLYWYQQPRDQGPQLLVYFRDEAVIDNSQLPSDRFSAVRPKGTNSTLKIQSAKQGDTATYLCASSLGQGGPGQLYFGEGSKLTVL.

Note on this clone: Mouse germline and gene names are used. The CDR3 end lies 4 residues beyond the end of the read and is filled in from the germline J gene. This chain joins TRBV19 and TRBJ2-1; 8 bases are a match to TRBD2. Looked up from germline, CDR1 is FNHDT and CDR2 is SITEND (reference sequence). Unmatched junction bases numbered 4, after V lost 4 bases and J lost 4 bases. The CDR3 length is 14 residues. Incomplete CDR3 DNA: TGTGCCAGCAGTGGACTGGGAATATATGCT. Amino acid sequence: CASSGLGIYA. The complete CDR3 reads CASSGLGIYAEQFF.

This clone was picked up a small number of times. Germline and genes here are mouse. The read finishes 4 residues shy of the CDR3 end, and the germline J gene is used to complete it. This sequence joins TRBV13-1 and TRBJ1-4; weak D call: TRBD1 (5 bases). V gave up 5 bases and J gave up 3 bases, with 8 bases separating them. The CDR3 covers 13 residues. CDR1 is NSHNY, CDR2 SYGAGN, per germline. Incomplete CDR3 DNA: TGTGCCAGCAGAGACAGTACCAACGAA. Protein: CASRDSTNE. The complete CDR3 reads CASRDSTNERLFF.

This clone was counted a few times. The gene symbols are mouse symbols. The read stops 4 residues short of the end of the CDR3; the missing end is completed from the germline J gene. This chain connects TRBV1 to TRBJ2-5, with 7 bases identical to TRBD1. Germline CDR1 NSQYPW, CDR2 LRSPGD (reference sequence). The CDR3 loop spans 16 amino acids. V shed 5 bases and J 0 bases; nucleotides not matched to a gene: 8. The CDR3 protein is CTCSRPGGINQDTQYF. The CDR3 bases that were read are TGCACCTGCAGTAGGCCAGGGGGTATTAACCAAGAC.

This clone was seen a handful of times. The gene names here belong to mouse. The part of the CDR3 DNA that was read is TGTGCCAGCAGTCCCCCCGGGACAGGGGGCGAT. Amino acid sequence: CASSPPGTGGD. The CDR3 as a whole reads CASSPPGTGGDEQYF. The gene calls are TRBV14 and TRBJ2-7; 12 bases are shared with TRBD1. The CDR3 extends 4 residues past the end of the read, so its final part is completed from the germline J gene. Germline V gene data show CDR1 as SGHDT and CDR2 as FRDEAV. There are 15 residues in the CDR3.

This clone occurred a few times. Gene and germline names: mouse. This chain's CDR3 is CASSRTGGNYAEQFF. The CDR3 DNA, read in part, is TGTGCTAGCAGTAGAACAGGGGGGAACTATGCT. The chain combines TRBV17 with TRBJ2-1, with 8 bases lining up with TRBD1. Sequencing ends 4 residues short of the CDR3 end; the germline J gene provides the rest. After removal of 2 bases from V and 1 base from J, the junction contained 1 base not matched to a gene. The CDR3 totals 15 residues. Per the germline V gene, CDR1 is MNHDT and CDR2 is YYDKIL.

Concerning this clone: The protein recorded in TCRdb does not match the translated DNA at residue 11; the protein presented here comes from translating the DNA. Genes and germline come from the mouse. The CDR3 DNA, read in part, is TGTGCCAGCAGTAGGGGACAGGGACATTCGCCC. It specifies CASSRGQGHSP. The complete CDR3 reads CASSRGQGHSPLYF. This rearrangement joins TRBV19 to TRBJ1-6; the match to TRBD1 covers 9 bases. The CDR3 end falls 3 residues outside the read, so it is completed with the germline J gene. TRBJ1-6 is flagged as an ORF with uncertain function. The CDR3 runs 14 residues. V was clipped by 3 bases and J by 8 bases; unmatched bases: 3. Germline CDR1 FNHDT, CDR2 SITEND (reference sequence).

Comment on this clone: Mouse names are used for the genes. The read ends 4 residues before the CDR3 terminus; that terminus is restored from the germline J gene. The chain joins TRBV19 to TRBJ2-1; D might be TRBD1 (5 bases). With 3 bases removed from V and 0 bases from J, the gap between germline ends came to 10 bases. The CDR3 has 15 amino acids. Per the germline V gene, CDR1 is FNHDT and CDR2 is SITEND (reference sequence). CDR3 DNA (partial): TGTGCCAGCAGTACCGACAGCTATAACTATGCT. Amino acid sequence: CASSTDSYNYA. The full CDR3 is CASSTDSYNYAEQFF.